Listed here are 17 T cell receptor beta chains from one sample, sequenced in a study of blood T cell repertoires in COVID-19. Produced via immunoSEQ multiplex PCR; TCRdb's table is partial and in-frame only. Of 410,000 or so clones in the sample, roughly 88% were seen once. The sample consisted of peripheral blood. These receptors were collected from a woman aged 25 to 39 with active or convalescent COVID-19.

The chain combines TRBV7-2 with TRBJ1-5; TRBD1 might be the D (5 bases). CDR1 is SGHTA and CDR2 is FQGNSA in the germline V gene. This CDR3 region has 14 residues. The V end lost 2 bases, the J end lost 7 bases, and 12 bases lay between the germline ends. The CDR3 region has the DNA TGTGCCAGCAGCTTATCCGGGACTCTGCAGCCCCAGCATTTT. Translation gives CASSLSGTLQPQHF.

The chain joins TRBV2 to TRBJ1-5, with TRBD1 matching over 8 bases. The CDR3 spans 15 residues. V gave up 5 bases and J gave up 5 bases; unmatched junction bases: 8. CDR1 SNHLY and CDR2 FYNNEI come from the germline V gene. CDR3 residues: CASSSEARGHQPQHF. CDR3 DNA: TGTGCCAGCAGTTCAGAGGCCAGGGGGCATCAGCCCCAGCATTTT.

J is TRBJ2-3 and V is TRBV5-8; maybe TRBD1 (6 bases). The germline V gene has CDR1 SGHTS and CDR2 YDEGEE. This CDR3 spans 16 amino acids. Between the trimmed V and J ends, which lost 4 bases and 2 bases, there was a span of 17 bases. CDR3 nucleotides: TGTGCCAGCAGCCTTGAGGGGGTCACTTCCACAGATACGCAGTATTTT. Protein product: CASSLEGVTSTDTQYF.

The chain's CDR3 is CASSLEGSGGAQEQFF. The CDR3 DNA sequence: TGCGCCAGCAGCTTGGAGGGTAGCGGGGGGGCTCAGGAGCAGTTCTTC. This sequence joins TRBV5-1 and TRBJ2-1; the match to TRBD2 covers 11 bases. V lost 0 bases, J lost 10 bases, and 9 bases stayed unmatched. Per the germline V gene, CDR1 is SGHRS and CDR2 is YFSETQ. This CDR3 region has 16 residues.

The J gene is TRBJ2-7, the V gene TRBV11-2; D is perhaps TRBD1 (6 bases). Trimming took off 3 bases at V and 5 bases at J, with 17 bases between the two ends. Germline CDR1 is SGHAT and CDR2 is FQNNGV. The CDR3 is 15 residues long. DNA of the CDR3: TGTGCCAGCAGCTTTTCACAGGGAATAGACAACGAGCAGTACTTC. Encoded protein: CASSFSQGIDNEQYF.

The J gene is TRBJ1-5, the V gene TRBV5-8; D may be TRBD1 (5 bases). V shed 4 bases and J shed 6 bases, with 11 bases lying between them. CDR1 is SGHTS, CDR2 YDEGEE, per germline. This CDR3 region has 13 residues. The CDR3 DNA reads as TGTGCCAGCAGCGTAAGAAGGGGTCAGCCCCAGCATTTT. This translates into CASSVRRGQPQHF.

The chain carries TRBV2 and TRBJ1-4, with unresolved D. V lost 4 bases, J lost 7 bases, and 7 bases lay in between. The CDR3 covers 12 residues. The V gene's germline CDR1 is SNHLY and CDR2 FYNNEI. The CDR3 reads CASSGSREKLFF. CDR3 bases: TGTGCCAGCAGTGGAAGCCGTGAAAAACTGTTTTTT. The complete variable domain, with remaining parts taken from reference TRBV2 and TRBJ1-4, reads EPEVTQTPSHQVTQMGQEVILRCVPISNHLYFYWYRQILGQKVEFLVSFYNNEISEKSEIFDDQFSVERPDGSNFTLKIRSTKLEDSAMYFCASSGSREKLFFGSGTQLSVL.

The chain couples TRBV4-2 to TRBJ2-2, with 12 bases matching TRBD2. CDR1 and CDR2 (germline): LGHNA, YNFKEQ. This CDR3 is built from 18 residues. Trimming at V came to 1 base and at J to 7 bases, leaving 10 bases not matched to a gene. DNA for the CDR3: TGTGCCAGCAGCCAAGTTCTCCTAGCGGGAGGGCGTGGCGGGGAGCTGTTTTTT. Its translation is CASSQVLLAGGRGGELFF.

Turning to this clone: One end of the junction fails to match germline, which may point to a read error. This rearrangement joins TRBV25-1 to TRBJ1-2, with 10 bases matching TRBD1. The CDR3 spans 13 residues. Germline loops: CDR1 MGHDK, CDR2 SYGVNS. The DNA of the CDR3 is TGTGCCAGCAGTGAGGGACAGGGGTTTCCTGGGCTCTTC. This encodes CASSEGQGFPGLF.

This clone was found once. V usage is TRBV5-6 and J usage is TRBJ2-1, with 7 bases that match TRBD1. Trimming took 2 bases from V and 4 from J; bases not matched to a gene: 6. Germline CDR1 reads SGHDT; CDR2 reads YYEEEE. The CDR3 is 15 residues long. CDR3 residues: CASSFRGGGYNEQFF. The CDR3 DNA reads as TGTGCCAGCAGCTTCCGAGGGGGCGGGTACAATGAGCAGTTCTTC.

The chain has TRBV6-5 and TRBJ2-7, with 8 positions matching TRBD1. The J segment lost 2 bases and the V segment lost 7 bases, leaving 1 base of the junction unmatched. CDR3 length: 12 amino acids. Germline V gene data show CDR1 as MNHEY and CDR2 as SVGAGI. The CDR3 loop reads CASKGQAYEQYF. The DNA for the CDR3 is TGTGCCAGCAAGGGACAGGCCTACGAGCAGTACTTC.

V gene TRBV18 combines with J gene TRBJ1-5; D gene unclear. CDR1 and CDR2 (germline): KGHSH, LQKENI. The length of the CDR3 is 17 residues. V gave up 3 bases and J gave up 0 bases, with 15 bases separating them. The CDR3: CASSPLDGTHSNQPQHF. The DNA of the CDR3 is TGTGCCAGCTCACCCCTAGACGGAACACATAGCAATCAGCCCCAGCATTTT. Filled out from reference TRBV18 and TRBJ1-5, the complete variable domain reads NAGVMQNPRHLVRRRGQEARLRCSPMKGHSHVYWYRQLPEEGLKFMVYLQKENIIDESGMPKERFSAEFPKEGPSILRIQQVVRGDSAAYFCASSPLDGTHSNQPQHFGDGTRLSIL.

The J gene is TRBJ1-6, the V gene TRBV13; 9 bases map to TRBD1. V shed 5 bases and J 7 bases; nucleotides not matched to a gene: 9. CDR1 is PRHDT and CDR2 is FYEKMQ in the germline V gene (reference sequence). CDR3 length: 16 residues. The CDR3 nucleotides read TGTGCCAGCAGCCGACAGGGGGACTTGGGAAATTCACCCCTCCACTTT. Translation gives CASSRQGDLGNSPLHF.

This sequence joins TRBV6-2 or TRBV6-3 and TRBJ2-3; 12 bases fit TRBD1. This CDR3 has 20 amino acids. The ends lost 3 bases at V and 0 bases at J; junction bases unmatched: 13. Germline V gives CDR1 MNHEY, CDR2 SVGEGT. In DNA, the CDR3 is TGTGCCAGCAGTTATTCCCTCGGGACAGGGGGCTCCCCTAGCACAGATACGCAGTATTTT. Translating it yields CASSYSLGTGGSPSTDTQYF.

The chain is built from TRBV5-4 and TRBJ2-5; 7 bases agree with TRBD1. This CDR3 region has 16 residues. With V trimmed by 5 bases and J by 5 bases, 15 bases remained unmatched. Germline V gene sequence: CDR1 SGHNT, CDR2 YYREEE (reference sequence). In DNA, the CDR3 is TGTGCCAGCAGGGCGAATTTCGGACAGGCTGGGGAGACCCAGTACTTC. Its protein product is CASRANFGQAGETQYF.

This clone was seen a single time. The chain uses TRBV7-8 and TRBJ2-2; 7 positions match TRBD1. CDR3 length equals 15 residues. Germline loops: CDR1 SGHVS, CDR2 FQNEAQ. Trimming cost V 5 bases and J 3 bases; bases outside gene matches: 6. As DNA, the CDR3 is TGTGCCAGCAGCCAGGTGCAGGGGGACACCGGGGAGCTGTTTTTT. Translation gives CASSQVQGDTGELFF.

The J gene is TRBJ1-2, the V gene TRBV14; D not resolved. From germline, CDR1 is SGHDN and CDR2 FVKESK. This CDR3 is 13 amino acids long. Trimming removed 1 base from V and 8 bases from J, with 11 bases in between. The CDR3 DNA reads as TGTGCCAGCAGCCAAGCCAGGTTCGGAGGCTACACCTTC. It is translated as CASSQARFGGYTF.